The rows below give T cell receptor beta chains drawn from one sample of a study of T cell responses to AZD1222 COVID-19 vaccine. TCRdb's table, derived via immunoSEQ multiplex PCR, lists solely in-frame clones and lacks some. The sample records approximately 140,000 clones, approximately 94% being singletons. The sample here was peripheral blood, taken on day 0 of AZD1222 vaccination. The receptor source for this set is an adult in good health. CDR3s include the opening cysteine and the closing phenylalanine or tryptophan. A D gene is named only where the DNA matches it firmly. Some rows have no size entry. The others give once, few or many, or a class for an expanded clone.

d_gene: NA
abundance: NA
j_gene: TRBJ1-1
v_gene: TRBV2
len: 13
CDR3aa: CASSEVGWTEAFF
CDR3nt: TGTGCCAGCAGTGAAGTGGGGTGGACTGAAGCTTTCTTT

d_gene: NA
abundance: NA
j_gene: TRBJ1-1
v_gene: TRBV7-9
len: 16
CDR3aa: CASSLALAGVNTEAFF
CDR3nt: TGTGCCAGCAGCTTAGCGTTGGCAGGGGTGAACACTGAAGCTTTCTTT

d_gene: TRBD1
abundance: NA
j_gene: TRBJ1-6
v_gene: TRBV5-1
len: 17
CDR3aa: CASSLFIGGQTNSPLHF
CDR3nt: TGCGCCAGCAGCTTGTTTATAGGGGGACAGACTAATTCACCCCTCCACTTT

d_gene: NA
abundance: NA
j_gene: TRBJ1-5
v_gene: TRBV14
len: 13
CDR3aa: CASSQGEGQPQHF
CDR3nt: TGTGCCAGCAGCCAGGGGGAGGGTCAGCCCCAGCATTTT

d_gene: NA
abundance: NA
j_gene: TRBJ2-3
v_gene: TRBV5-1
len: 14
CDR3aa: CASSRRSGPDTQYF
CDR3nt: TGCGCCAGCAGCCGAAGGTCGGGACCCGATACGCAGTATTTT

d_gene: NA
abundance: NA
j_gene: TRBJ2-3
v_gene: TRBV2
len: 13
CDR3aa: CASSGRVTDTQYF
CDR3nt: TGTGCCAGCAGTGGACGGGTCACAGATACGCAGTATTTT

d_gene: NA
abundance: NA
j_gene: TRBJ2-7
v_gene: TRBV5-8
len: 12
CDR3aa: CASRFLVDEQYF
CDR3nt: TGTGCCAGCAGATTTCTTGTTGACGAGCAGTACTTC

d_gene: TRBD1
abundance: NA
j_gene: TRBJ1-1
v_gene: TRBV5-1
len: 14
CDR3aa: CASSLALQGGEAFF
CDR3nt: TGCGCCAGCAGCTTGGCCCTACAGGGGGGTGAAGCTTTCTTT

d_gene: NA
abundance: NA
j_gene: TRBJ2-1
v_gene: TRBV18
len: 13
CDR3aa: CASSPPSANEQFF
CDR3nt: TGTGCCAGCTCACCACCCTCCGCCAATGAGCAGTTCTTC

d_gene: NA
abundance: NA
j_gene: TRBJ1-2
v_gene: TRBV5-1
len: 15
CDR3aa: CASSPRAGADYGYTF
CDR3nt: TGCGCCAGCAGTCCTAGAGCAGGGGCGGACTATGGCTACACCTTC

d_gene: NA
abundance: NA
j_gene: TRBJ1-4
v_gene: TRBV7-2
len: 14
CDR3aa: CASSLDRAGEKLFF
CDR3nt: TGTGCCAGCAGCTTAGACAGGGCGGGTGAAAAACTGTTTTTT

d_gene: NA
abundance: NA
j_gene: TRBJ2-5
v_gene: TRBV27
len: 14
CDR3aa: CASSYRGVSETQYF
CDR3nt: TGTGCCAGCAGTTATCGTGGGGTATCGGAGACCCAGTACTTC

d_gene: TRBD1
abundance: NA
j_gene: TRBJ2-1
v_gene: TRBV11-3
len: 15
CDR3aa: CASRARDSPRNEQFF
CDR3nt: TGTGCCAGCCGGGCCCGGGACAGTCCAAGAAATGAGCAGTTCTTC

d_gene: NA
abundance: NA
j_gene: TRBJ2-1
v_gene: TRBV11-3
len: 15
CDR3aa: CASSLGGSGSGGQFF
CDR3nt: TGTGCCAGCAGCTTAGGGGGTTCGGGTTCCGGTGGGCAGTTCTTC

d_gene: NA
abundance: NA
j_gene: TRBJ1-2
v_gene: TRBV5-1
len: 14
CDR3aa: CASSLGGLRDGYTF
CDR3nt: TGCGCCAGCAGCTTGGGTGGTTTACGCGATGGCTACACCTTC

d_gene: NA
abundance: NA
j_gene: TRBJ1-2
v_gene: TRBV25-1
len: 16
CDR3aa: CASSESGQPSNYGYTF
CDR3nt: TGTGCCAGCAGTGAATCAGGACAGCCCTCTAACTATGGCTACACCTTC

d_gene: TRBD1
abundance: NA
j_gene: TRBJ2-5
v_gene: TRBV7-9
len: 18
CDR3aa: CASSLPGGGSAVEETQYF
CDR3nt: TGTGCCAGCAGCCTCCCAGGGGGCGGGTCGGCGGTAGAAGAGACCCAGTACTTC

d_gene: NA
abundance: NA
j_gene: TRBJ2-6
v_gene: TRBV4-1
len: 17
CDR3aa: CASSQATGHSGANVLTF
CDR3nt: TGCGCCAGCAGCCAAGCAACCGGCCATTCTGGGGCCAACGTCCTGACTTTC

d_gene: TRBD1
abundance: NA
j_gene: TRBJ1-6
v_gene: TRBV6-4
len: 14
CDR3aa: CASSRTGVNSPLHF
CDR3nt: TGTGCCAGCAGCCGGACAGGGGTGAATTCACCCCTCCACTTT

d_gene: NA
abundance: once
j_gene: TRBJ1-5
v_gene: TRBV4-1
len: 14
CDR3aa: CASSQGWVNQPQHF
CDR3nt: TGCGCCAGCAGCCAAGGATGGGTCAATCAGCCCCAGCATTTT

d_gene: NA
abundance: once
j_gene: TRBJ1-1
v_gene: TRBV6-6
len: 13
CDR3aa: CASSMWGGTEAFF
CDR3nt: TGTGCCAGCAGCATGTGGGGCGGCACTGAAGCTTTCTTT

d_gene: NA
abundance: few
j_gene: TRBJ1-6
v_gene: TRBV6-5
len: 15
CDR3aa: CASRGWGNNNSPLHF
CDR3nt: TGTGCCAGCAGGGGTTGGGGAAACAATAATTCACCCCTCCACTTT

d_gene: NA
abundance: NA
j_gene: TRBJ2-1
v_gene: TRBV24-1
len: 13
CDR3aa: CATSDNTDNEQFF
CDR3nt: TGTGCCACCAGTGATAATACAGACAATGAGCAGTTCTTC

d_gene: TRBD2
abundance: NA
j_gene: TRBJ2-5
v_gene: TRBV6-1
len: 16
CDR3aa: CASRGRRRGGRGTQYF
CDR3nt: TGTGCCAGCCGTGGGCGGCGGCGGGGGGGCCGTGGGACCCAGTACTTC

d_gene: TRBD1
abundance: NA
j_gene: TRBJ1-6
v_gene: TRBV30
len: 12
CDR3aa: CAWSRQGRSLHF
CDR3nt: TGTGCCTGGAGTCGACAGGGAAGATCCCTCCACTTT

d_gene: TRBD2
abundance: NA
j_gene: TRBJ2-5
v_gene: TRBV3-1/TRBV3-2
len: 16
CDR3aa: CASSPWTSGDQATQYF
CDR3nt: TGTGCCAGCAGCCCTTGGACTAGCGGGGATCAGGCGACCCAGTACTTC

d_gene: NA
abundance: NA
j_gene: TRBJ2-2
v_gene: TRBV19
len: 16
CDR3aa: CASSIVSTSNTGELFF
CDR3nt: TGTGCCAGTAGTATAGTATCCACCTCGAACACCGGGGAGCTGTTTTTT

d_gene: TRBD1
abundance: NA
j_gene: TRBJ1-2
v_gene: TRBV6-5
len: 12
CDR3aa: CASTDRGLGYTF
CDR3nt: TGTGCCAGTACCGACAGGGGGCTTGGCTACACCTTC

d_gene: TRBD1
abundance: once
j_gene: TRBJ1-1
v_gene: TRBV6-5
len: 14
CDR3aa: CASSPTGAVREAFF
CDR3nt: TGTGCCAGCAGTCCCACAGGGGCGGTTAGGGAAGCTTTCTTT

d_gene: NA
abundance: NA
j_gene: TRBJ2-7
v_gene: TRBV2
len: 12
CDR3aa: CASRDPRTSQYF
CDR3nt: TGTGCCAGCAGGGACCCCAGGACTTCGCAGTACTTC

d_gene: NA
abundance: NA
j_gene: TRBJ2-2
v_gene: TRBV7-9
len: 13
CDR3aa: CASSSSETGELFF
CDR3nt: TGTGCCAGCAGCTCTAGCGAAACCGGGGAGCTGTTTTTT

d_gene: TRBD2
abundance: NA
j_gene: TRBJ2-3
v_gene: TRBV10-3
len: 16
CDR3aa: CAISNPTSGSGDTQYF
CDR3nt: TGTGCCATCAGCAACCCGACTAGCGGGAGCGGAGATACGCAGTATTTT

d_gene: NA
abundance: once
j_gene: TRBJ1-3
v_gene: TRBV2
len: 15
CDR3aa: CASSVEQSSGNTIYF
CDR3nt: TGTGCCAGCAGTGTGGAACAGAGCTCTGGAAACACCATATATTTT

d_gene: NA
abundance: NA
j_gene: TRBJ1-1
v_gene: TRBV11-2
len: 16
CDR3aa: CASSSALIEWDTEAFF
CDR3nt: TGTGCCAGCAGCTCGGCCCTTATAGAATGGGACACTGAAGCTTTCTTT

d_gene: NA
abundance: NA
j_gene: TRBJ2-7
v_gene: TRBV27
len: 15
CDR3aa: CASQFKALSSYEQYF
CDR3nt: TGTGCCAGCCAGTTTAAAGCCCTTAGCTCCTACGAGCAGTACTTC

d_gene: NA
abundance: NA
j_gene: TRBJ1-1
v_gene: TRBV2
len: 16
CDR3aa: CASSGVRGRLNTEAFF
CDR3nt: TGTGCCAGCAGCGGGGTGAGGGGACGACTGAACACTGAAGCTTTCTTT

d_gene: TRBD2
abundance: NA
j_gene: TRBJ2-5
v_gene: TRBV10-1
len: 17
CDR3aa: CASSEGTSGGNQETQYF
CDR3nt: TGCGCCAGCAGTGAGGGTACTAGCGGGGGTAATCAAGAGACCCAGTACTTC

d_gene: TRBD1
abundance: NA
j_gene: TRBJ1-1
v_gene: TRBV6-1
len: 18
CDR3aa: CASSEASTPGTANTEAFF
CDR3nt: TGTGCCAGCAGTGAAGCTTCGACTCCCGGGACAGCGAACACTGAAGCTTTCTTT

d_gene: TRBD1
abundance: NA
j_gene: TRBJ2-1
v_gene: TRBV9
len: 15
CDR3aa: CASSIRAGQANEQFF
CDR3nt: TGTGCCAGCAGCATACGCGCCGGACAGGCGAATGAGCAGTTCTTC

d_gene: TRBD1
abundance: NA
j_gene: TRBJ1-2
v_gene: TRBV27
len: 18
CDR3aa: CASTRGTGGTSRWEGYTF
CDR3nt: TGTGCCAGCACCCGAGGGACAGGGGGAACCTCTAGATGGGAAGGCTACACCTTC

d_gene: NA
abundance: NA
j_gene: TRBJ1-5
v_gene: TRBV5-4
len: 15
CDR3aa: CASSLGGFGDQPQHF
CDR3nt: TGTGCCAGCAGCTTGGGCGGTTTCGGGGATCAGCCCCAGCATTTT

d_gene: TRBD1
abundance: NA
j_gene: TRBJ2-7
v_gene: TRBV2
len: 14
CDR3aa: CASRGQGGPYEQYF
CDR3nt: TGTGCCAGCAGGGGACAGGGAGGGCCCTACGAGCAGTACTTC

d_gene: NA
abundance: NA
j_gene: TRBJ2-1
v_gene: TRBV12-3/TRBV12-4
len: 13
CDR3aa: CASSHSGHLEQFF
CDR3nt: TGTGCCAGCAGTCACTCGGGACACCTGGAGCAGTTCTTC

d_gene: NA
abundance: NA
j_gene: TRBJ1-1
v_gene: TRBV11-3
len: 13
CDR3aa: CASSSDRNTEAFF
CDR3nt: TGTGCCAGCAGCTCCGACAGGAACACTGAAGCTTTCTTT

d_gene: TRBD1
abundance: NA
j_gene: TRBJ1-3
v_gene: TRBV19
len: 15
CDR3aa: CASAGTDASGNTIYF
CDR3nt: TGTGCCAGTGCCGGGACAGACGCCTCTGGAAACACCATATATTTT

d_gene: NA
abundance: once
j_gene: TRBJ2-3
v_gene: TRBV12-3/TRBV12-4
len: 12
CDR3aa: CASSLAADTQYF
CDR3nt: TGTGCCAGCAGTTTGGCGGCAGATACGCAGTATTTT

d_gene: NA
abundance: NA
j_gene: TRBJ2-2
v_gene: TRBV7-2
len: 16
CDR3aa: CASSFESGGATGELFF
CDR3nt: TGTGCCAGCAGCTTTGAATCCGGAGGTGCCACCGGGGAGCTGTTTTTT

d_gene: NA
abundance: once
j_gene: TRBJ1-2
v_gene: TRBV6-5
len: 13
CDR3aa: CATRQLLGYGYTF
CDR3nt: TGTGCCACCAGGCAGCTCCTGGGCTATGGCTACACCTTC

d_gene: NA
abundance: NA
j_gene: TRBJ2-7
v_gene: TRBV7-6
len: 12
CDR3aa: CASSLPYREQYF
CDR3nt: TGTGCCAGCAGCTTACCGTATCGGGAGCAGTACTTC

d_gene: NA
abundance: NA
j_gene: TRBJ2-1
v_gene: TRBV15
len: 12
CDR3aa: CATSRMVNEQFF
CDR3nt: TGTGCCACCAGCAGGATGGTCAATGAGCAGTTCTTC

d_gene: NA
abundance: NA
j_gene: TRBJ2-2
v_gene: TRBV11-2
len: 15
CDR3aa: CASSLLVPNTGELFF
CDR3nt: TGTGCCAGCAGCTTATTAGTACCGAACACCGGGGAGCTGTTTTTT

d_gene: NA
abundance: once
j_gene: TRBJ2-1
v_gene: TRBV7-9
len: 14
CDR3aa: CASSTTVSYNEQFF
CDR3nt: TGTGCCAGCAGCACAACAGTTTCCTACAATGAGCAGTTCTTC

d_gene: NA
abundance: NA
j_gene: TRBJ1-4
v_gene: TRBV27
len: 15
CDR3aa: CASSPRRQVNEKLFF
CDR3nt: TGTGCCAGCAGTCCCCGCAGACAGGTTAATGAAAAACTGTTTTTT

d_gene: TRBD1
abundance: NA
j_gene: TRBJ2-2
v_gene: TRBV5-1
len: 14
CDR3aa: CASSRDSNTGELFF
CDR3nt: TGCGCCAGCAGTAGGGACAGCAACACCGGGGAGCTGTTTTTT

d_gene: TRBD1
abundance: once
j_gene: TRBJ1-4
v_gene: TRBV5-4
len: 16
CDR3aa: CASSTLVTGQREKLFF
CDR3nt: TGTGCCAGCAGCACGCTCGTGACAGGGCAACGTGAAAAACTGTTTTTT

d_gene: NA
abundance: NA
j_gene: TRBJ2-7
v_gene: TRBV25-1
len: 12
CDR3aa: CASSELGSPTYF
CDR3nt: TGTGCCAGCAGTGAATTAGGCAGCCCTACGTACTTC

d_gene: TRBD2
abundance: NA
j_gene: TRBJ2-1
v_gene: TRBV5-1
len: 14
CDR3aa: CASSSGTRVDEQFF
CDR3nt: TGCGCCAGCAGCTCCGGGACTAGAGTCGATGAGCAGTTCTTC

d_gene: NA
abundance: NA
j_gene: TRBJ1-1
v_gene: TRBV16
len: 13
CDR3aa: CASSQSREGMAFF
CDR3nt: TGTGCCAGCAGCCAATCGAGAGAGGGGATGGCTTTCTTT

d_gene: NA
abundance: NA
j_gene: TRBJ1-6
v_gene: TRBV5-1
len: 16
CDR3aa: CASSLDGAGRNSPLHF
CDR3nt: TGCGCCAGCAGCTTGGATGGGGCTGGTAGAAATTCACCCCTCCACTTT

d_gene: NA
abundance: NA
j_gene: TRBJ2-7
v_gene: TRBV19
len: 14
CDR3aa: CAGSIVLGSYEQYF
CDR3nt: TGTGCCGGTAGTATAGTTTTGGGGTCCTACGAGCAGTACTTC